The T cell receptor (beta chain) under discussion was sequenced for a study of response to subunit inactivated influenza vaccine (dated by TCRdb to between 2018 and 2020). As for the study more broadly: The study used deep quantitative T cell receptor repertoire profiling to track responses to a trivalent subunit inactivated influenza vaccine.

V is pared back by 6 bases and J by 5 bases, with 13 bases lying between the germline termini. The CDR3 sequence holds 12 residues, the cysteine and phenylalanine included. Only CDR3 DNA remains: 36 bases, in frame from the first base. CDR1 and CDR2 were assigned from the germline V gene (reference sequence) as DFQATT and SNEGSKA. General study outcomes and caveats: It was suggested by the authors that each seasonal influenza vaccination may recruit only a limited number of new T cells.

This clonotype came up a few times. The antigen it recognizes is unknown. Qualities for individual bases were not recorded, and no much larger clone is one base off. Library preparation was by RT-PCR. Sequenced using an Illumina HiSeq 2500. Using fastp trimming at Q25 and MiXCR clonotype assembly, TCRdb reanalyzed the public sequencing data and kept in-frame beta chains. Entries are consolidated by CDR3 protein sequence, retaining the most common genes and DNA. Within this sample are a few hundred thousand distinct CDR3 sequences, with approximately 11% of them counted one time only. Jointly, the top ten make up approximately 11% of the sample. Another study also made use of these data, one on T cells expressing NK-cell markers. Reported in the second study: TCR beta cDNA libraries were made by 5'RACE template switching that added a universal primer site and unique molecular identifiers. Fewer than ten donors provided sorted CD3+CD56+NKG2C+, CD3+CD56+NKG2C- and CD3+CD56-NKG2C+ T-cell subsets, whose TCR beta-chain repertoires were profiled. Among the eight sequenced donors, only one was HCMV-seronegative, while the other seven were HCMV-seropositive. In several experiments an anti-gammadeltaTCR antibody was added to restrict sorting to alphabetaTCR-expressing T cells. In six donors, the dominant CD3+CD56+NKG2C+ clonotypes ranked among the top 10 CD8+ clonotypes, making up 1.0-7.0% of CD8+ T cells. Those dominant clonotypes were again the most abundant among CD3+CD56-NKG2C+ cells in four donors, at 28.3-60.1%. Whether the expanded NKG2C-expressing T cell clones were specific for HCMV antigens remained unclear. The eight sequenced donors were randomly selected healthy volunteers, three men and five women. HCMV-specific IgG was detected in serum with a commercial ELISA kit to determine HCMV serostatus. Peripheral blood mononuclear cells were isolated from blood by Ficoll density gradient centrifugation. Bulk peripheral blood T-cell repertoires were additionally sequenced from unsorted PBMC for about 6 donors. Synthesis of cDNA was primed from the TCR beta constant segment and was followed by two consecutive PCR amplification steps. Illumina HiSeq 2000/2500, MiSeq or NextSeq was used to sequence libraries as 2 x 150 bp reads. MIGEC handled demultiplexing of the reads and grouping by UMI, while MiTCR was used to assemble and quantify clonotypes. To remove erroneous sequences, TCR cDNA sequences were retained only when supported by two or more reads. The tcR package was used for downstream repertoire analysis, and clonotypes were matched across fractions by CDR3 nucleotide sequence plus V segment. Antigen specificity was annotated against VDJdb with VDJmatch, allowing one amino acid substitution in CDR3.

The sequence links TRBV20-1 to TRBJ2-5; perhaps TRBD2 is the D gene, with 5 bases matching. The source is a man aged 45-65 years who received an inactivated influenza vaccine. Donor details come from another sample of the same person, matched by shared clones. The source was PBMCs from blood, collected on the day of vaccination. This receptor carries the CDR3 CSAKLDLETQYF. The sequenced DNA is TGCAGTGCGAAACTAGATCTGGAGACCCAGTACTTC.